This T cell receptor beta chain was identified during a study of T cell responses to AZD1222 COVID-19 vaccine. Study as a whole: Second doses at about 4 or about 12 weeks were pooled.

Study findings and constraints: Vaccine-related CD4 TCRs covered spike, predominating at 160-218 and 743-854. In a largely white British group with more females than males, clonal diversity was possibly underestimated.

Repertoires were generated with immunoSEQ multiplex PCR, while TCRdb's copy carries only in-frame clones and drops some. Of fewer than 200,000 clones listed, roughly 89% are singletons. CDR1 is SGDLS, CDR2 YYNGEE, per germline. Unmatched junction bases numbered 4, after V lost 0 bases and J lost 5 bases. The CDR3 spans 14 residues. As to this clone: Its target is not known.

The V and J genes are TRBV9 and TRBJ1-2; 7 nucleotides align to TRBD1. The sample here was peripheral blood, taken on day 0 of AZD1222 vaccination. This sequence was found in an adult in good health. CDR3 in DNA: TGTGCCAGCAGCGTAGGACCGGGACAGTATGGCTACACCTTC. This gives the protein CASSVGPGQYGYTF.